This TCR beta chain was captured by sequencing in a study of control samples from healthy donors and cancer patients. Generated by immunoSEQ multiplex PCR, the TCRdb table keeps only in-frame clones and is missing some. Of approximately 82,000 clones in the sample, around 87% were seen once. The sequence came from a man in his forties or fifties in good health. Sequencing input: blood.

The CDR3 sequence: CASNRPNEKLFF. The CDR3 DNA is TGTGCCAGTAACCGGCCTAATGAAAAACTGTTTTTT. The rearrangement joins TRBV19 to TRBJ1-4, with D unclear. Germline-derived CDR1 and CDR2 are LNHDA and SQIVND (reference sequence). CDR3 length: 12 residues. Trimming shortened V by 7 bases and J by 3 bases, and 6 bases separated the two germline ends.